This T cell receptor (beta chain) was sequenced in a study of shared clonotypes between healthy human individuals. Sequenced by immunoSEQ multiplex PCR; TCRdb stores in-frame clones only, minus some. The table has hundreds of thousands of clones, approximately 97% seen once; the top ten hold about 0.057%. This receptor was identified in a woman aged 25-40 years in good health. Sequenced material: naive CD4+ T cells sorted from blood. Subset defined: CD45RA+ positively selected.

The CDR3 DNA reads as TGCAGTGCTAGAGTGAAGACCGAAGCTTTCTTT. Its translation is CSARVKTEAFF. The V and J genes are TRBV20-1 and TRBJ1-1; D unclear. CDR1 and CDR2 from the germline V gene are DFQATT and SNEGSKA (reference sequence). The CDR3 has 11 amino acids. With 1 base removed from V and 8 bases from J, the gap between germline ends came to 8 bases.